The 20 T cell receptor beta chains presented below share a single source sample, sequenced in a study of post-analysis software for immune sequencing data. Study-level results: When patients were compared with controls, about five TRBV segments were more frequent, TRBV5-6, TRBV5-1 and TRBV20-1 among them.

Presence of unique molecular identifiers characterized the TCR beta cDNA libraries. TCRdb independently ran MiXCR on the PCR reads; one entry per CDR3 protein. The table has about 200,000 distinct CDR3 sequences, over 25% seen once. No antigen has been identified for these receptors. Source material: blood. Receptors were obtained from a girl under 18 with multiple sclerosis.

In this sample, this clonotype turned up a few times. The rearrangement links TRBV5-4 to TRBJ2-1; unclear D gene. Trimming shortened V by 4 bases and J by 0 bases, and 11 bases separated the two germline ends. The length of the CDR3 is 15 residues. Germline V gives CDR1 SGHNT, CDR2 YYREEE (reference sequence). The CDR3 here is CASSPVPFSYNEQFF. The CDR3 nucleotides read TGTGCCAGCAGCCCAGTCCCGTTCTCCTACAATGAGCAGTTCTTC.

Comment on this clonotype: A much larger clone differs by one base, so this may be a read error. The V and J genes are TRBV12-3 or TRBV12-4 and TRBJ2-3, with D hard to call. The CDR3 has 13 residues. DNA of the CDR3: TGTGCCGGCAGTTTTGTGTACACAGATACGCAGTATTTT. Translating it yields CAGSFVYTDTQYF.

This chain joins TRBV20-1 and TRBJ2-7; D is unresolved. The CDR3 length is 15 residues. CDR1 is DFQATT and CDR2 is SNEGSKA in the germline V gene (reference sequence). Between the trimmed V and J ends, which lost 0 bases and 0 bases, there was a span of 12 bases. The CDR3 loop reads CSARELASSSYEQYF. DNA for the CDR3: TGCAGTGCTAGAGAGCTGGCCAGCAGCTCCTACGAGCAGTACTTC.

This clonotype was detected only a few times. J is TRBJ1-5 and V is TRBV4-1; D not certain. V lost 0 bases, J lost 0 bases, and 9 bases lay in between. This CDR3 is built from 16 residues. The germline V gene has CDR1 MGHRA and CDR2 YSYEKL. Here the CDR3 DNA reads TGCGCCAGCAGCCAAGATCACATCCTTAGCAATCAGCCCCAGCATTTT. It specifies CASSQDHILSNQPQHF.

This clonotype was seen ten or more times. The chain uses TRBV20-1 and TRBJ2-3; D is ambiguous. This CDR3 comprises 13 residues. V lost 0 bases and J lost 6, with 10 bases in between. CDR1 DFQATT and CDR2 SNEGSKA come from the germline V gene (reference sequence). Here the CDR3 reads CSARDLVADTQYF. The CDR3 DNA is TGCAGTGCTAGAGATCTGGTGGCGGATACGCAGTATTTT.

There are many counts of this clonotype. The CDR3 DNA sequence: TGCAGCGCCCTGGGGGGTCAGGGTATGGATACGCAGTATTTT. It specifies CSALGGQGMDTQYF. The gene calls are TRBV29-1 and TRBJ2-3; TRBD2 is a possible D gene (6 bases). CDR3 length: 14 residues. The germline gives CDR1 SQVTM, CDR2 ANQGSEA. V lost 7 bases and J lost 6, with 20 bases in between.

The sample holds a few counts of this clonotype. The J gene is TRBJ2-3, the V gene TRBV3-1, with no clear D. Trimming left V 7 bases short and J 14 bases short, with 25 bases between. Germline CDR1 LGHDT, CDR2 YNNKEL (reference sequence). The CDR3 is 14 amino acids. The CDR3 loop is CASKPRPQDHSLYF. The CDR3 DNA sequence: TGTGCCAGCAAACCAAGGCCCCAGGACCACTCTCTGTATTTT.

This clonotype was observed many times. This rearrangement joins TRBV6-5 to TRBJ2-1, with 7 positions matching TRBD1. Looked up from germline, CDR1 is MNHEY and CDR2 is SVGAGI. Unmatched junction bases numbered 6, after V lost 2 bases and J lost 5 bases. This CDR3 is 15 amino acids long. The CDR3 bases are TGTGCCAGCAGTTACGGAGACAGGGCCCACAATGAGCAGTTCTTC. Protein: CASSYGDRAHNEQFF.

In this sample, this clonotype turned up many times. The gene calls are TRBV20-1 and TRBJ2-7; D is ambiguous. The V gene's germline CDR1 is DFQATT and CDR2 SNEGSKA (reference sequence). This CDR3 is 12 amino acids long. Trimming shortened V by 0 bases and J by 2 bases, and 5 bases separated the two germline ends. CDR3 protein: CSARDSPYEQYF. As DNA, the CDR3 is TGCAGTGCTAGAGACTCCCCCTACGAGCAGTACTTC.

The rearrangement uses TRBV28 and TRBJ2-5; no clear D gene. This CDR3 has 14 amino acids. V was cut by 5 bases and J by 3 bases, with 13 bases left in between. Germline loops: CDR1 MDHEN, CDR2 SYDVKM. The CDR3 DNA reads as TGTGCCAGCAGTGTGTGGTCGGAAAAAGAGACCCAGTACTTC. This encodes CASSVWSEKETQYF.

The gene calls are TRBV20-1 and TRBJ2-7; 10 bases agree with TRBD2. The CDR3 loop spans 13 amino acids. With 2 bases clipped from V and 5 bases from J, the junction kept 3 bases outside the gene matches. Germline V gene data show CDR1 as DFQATT and CDR2 as SNEGSKA (reference sequence). The CDR3 region is CSARLAGAHEQYF. The CDR3 bases are TGCAGTGCTAGACTAGCGGGAGCACACGAGCAGTACTTC.

As concerns this clonotype: A much larger clone lies one base from this, so it may be a read error. The chain couples TRBV20-1 to TRBJ2-7; D perhaps matches TRBD1 (5 bases). The CDR3 is made up of 12 amino acids. Germline V gives CDR1 DFQATT, CDR2 SNEGSKA (reference sequence). The CDR3 sequence: CRAFGRAHEQYF. The CDR3 DNA follows: TGCAGGGCCTTCGGCAGGGCTCACGAGCAGTACTTC.

This clonotype was counted between two and nine times. The V call is TRBV7-9, the J call TRBJ2-3; D unclear. The CDR3 has 13 residues. CDR1 and CDR2 from the germline V gene are SEHNR and FQNEAQ (reference sequence). The V end was cut by 0 bases, the J end by 6 bases, with 7 bases between. CDR3 sequence reads: CASSLAGQDTQYF. The CDR3 bases are TGTGCCAGCAGCTTAGCCGGGCAGGATACGCAGTATTTT.

This rearrangement joins TRBV12-3 or TRBV12-4 to TRBJ2-5; 11 bases map to TRBD2. V dropped 6 bases and J dropped 0; count of bases not matched to a gene: 15. CDR3 length equals 19 residues. The CDR3 protein is CASSRLKTSGVSYQETQYF. The DNA for the CDR3 is TGTGCCAGCAGCCGACTTAAGACTAGCGGGGTGTCGTACCAAGAGACCCAGTACTTC.

This chain connects TRBV27 to TRBJ2-2; D unclear. CDR3 length equals 14 residues. The V end lost 4 bases, the J end lost 6 bases, and 12 bases lay between the germline ends. Germline loops: CDR1 MNHEY, CDR2 SMNVEV (reference sequence). The CDR3, as DNA: TGTGCCAGCAGTTCCGGGCTCAGGCCCGGGGAGCTGTTTTTT. This gives the protein CASSSGLRPGELFF.

This clonotype was seen a few times. The chain has TRBV6-5 and TRBJ2-1, with 11 bases lining up with TRBD1. The CDR3 spans 12 residues. V trimming: 8 bases; J trimming: 14 bases; junction bases outside the gene matches: 8. Germline values: CDR1 MNHEY, CDR2 SVGAGI. The CDR3 sequence: CASGQGAVLKFF. The DNA of the CDR3 is TGTGCCAGCGGACAGGGGGCCGTCTTGAAGTTCTTC.

This clonotype appeared a few times. The rearrangement joins TRBV5-1 to TRBJ2-3, with a tentative D call TRBD1 (8 bases). This CDR3 has 15 amino acids. CDR1 SGHRS and CDR2 YFSETQ come from the germline V gene. V was pared by 3 bases and J by 4 bases, with 15 bases between. CDR3 sequence: CASSSNRGGADTQYF. The CDR3 DNA follows: TGCGCCAGCAGCTCAAACAGGGGGGGAGCAGATACGCAGTATTTT.

There are many counts of this clonotype. The chain joins TRBV20-1 to TRBJ2-1, with TRBD2 matching 14 bases. Trimming took 5 bases from V and 9 from J; bases not matched to a gene: 6. In germline, CDR1 is DFQATT, CDR2 SNEGSKA (reference sequence). The CDR3 loop spans 14 amino acids. The CDR3 DNA is TGCAGTGCTCGTGGGACTAGCGGGAGTGGTGAGCAGTTCTTC. As protein: CSARGTSGSGEQFF.

This clonotype was detected once. The chain combines TRBV5-1 with TRBJ2-7; 14 bases match TRBD2. V lost 7 bases, J lost 7 bases, and 4 bases stayed unmatched. The germline V gene encodes CDR1 SGHRS and CDR2 YFSETQ. The CDR3 extends over 13 amino acids. The CDR3 reads CASRLAGGNEQYF. CDR3 sequence (DNA): TGCGCCAGCCGACTAGCGGGAGGGAATGAGCAGTACTTC.

Details on this clonotype: This may come from a read error, since a much larger clone is one base off. The J gene is TRBJ2-5, the V gene TRBV11-2, with 16 bases that match TRBD2. The CDR3 runs 20 residues. V dropped 2 bases and J dropped 11; count of bases not matched to a gene: 20. Germline values: CDR1 SGHAT, CDR2 FQNNGV. In DNA, the CDR3 is TGTGCCAGCAGCTTAAAACCGGGACTAGCGGGGGGGCGGGTCGGCAATGAGCAGTACTTC. As protein: CASSLKPGLAGGRVGNEQYF.